This TCR beta chain was profiled in a study of T-cell reconstitution after alpha-beta-depleted transplantation in children. A TCRbeta library incorporating unique molecular identifiers was prepared. MiXCR was run by TCRdb on the PCR reads, yielding one entry per CDR3 protein. The sample lists 500,000 to 600,000 distinct CDR3 sequences, 18% occurring once. The CDR3 is 20 residues long. The chain employs TRBV21-1 and TRBJ1-1; TRBD1 is the table's D call, not checked against the DNA. TRBV21-1 is noted as a pseudogene. The receptor was isolated from a human donor who donated a stem cell graft to a child with acute lymphoblastic leukemia. The sample in question was PBMCs from the stem cell graft donor, obtained from the stem cell graft. CDR3 amino acids: CASSKGRDRGYIVGGTEAFF. In nucleotides, the CDR3 is TGTGCCAGCAGCAAAGGTAGAGACAGGGGCTACATAGTAGGGGGTACTGAAGCTTTCTTT.